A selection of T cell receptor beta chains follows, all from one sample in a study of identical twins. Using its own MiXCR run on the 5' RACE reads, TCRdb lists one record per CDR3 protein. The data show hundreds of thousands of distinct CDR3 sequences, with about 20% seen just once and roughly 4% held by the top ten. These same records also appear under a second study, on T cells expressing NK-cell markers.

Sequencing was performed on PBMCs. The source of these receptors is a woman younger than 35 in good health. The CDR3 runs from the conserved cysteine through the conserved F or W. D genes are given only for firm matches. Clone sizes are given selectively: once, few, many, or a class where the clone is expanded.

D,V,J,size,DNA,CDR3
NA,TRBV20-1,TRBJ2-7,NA,TGCAGTGCTAGAGGTCCGGGACAAAGCTACGAGCAGTACTTC,CSARGPGQSYEQYF
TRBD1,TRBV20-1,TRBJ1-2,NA,TGCAGTGCTATAGATTTCAGGGGGAACTATGGCTACACCTTC,CSAIDFRGNYGYTF
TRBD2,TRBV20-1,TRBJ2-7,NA,TGCAGTGCTAGGGGACTAAGTAAGCAGTACTTC,CSARGLSKQYF
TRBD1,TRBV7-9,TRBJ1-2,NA,TGTGCCAGCAGCTTTACGACAGGGGGCAACTATGGCTACACCTTC,CASSFTTGGNYGYTF
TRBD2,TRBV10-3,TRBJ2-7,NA,TGTGCCATCAGTGAGCGGACTAGCGGCTCCTACGAGCAGTACTTC,CAISERTSGSYEQYF
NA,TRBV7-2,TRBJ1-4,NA,TGTGCCAGCAGCTCGCAGGGGCGGGATGAAAAACTGTTTTTT,CASSSQGRDEKLFF
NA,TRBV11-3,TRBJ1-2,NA,TGTGCCAGCAGCTCAAGGGGTCTTGGCTACACCTTC,CASSSRGLGYTF
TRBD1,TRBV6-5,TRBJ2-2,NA,TGTGCCAGCAGTTATTCCCCGGGACAGGGGGCTCAGAGGGAGCTGTTTTTT,CASSYSPGQGAQRELFF
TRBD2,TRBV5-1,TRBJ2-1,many,TGCGCCAGCAGCTGGACTAGCGGGGCTGAGCAGTTCTTC,CASSWTSGAEQFF
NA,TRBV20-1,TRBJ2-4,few,TGCAGCCTTAATAGACTAGCCAAAAACATTCAGTACTTC,CSLNRLAKNIQYF
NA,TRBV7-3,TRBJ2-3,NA,TGTGCCAGCAGCTTAAGAGGGGAGCGTGATACGCAGTATTTT,CASSLRGERDTQYF
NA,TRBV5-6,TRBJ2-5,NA,TGTGCCAGCAGCTTCCTAGCTAGACCAGAGACCCAGTACTTC,CASSFLARPETQYF
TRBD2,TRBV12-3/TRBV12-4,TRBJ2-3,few,TGTGCCAGCAGTCCTAGGGGACTAGCGGGGGTACCAGATACGCAGTATTTT,CASSPRGLAGVPDTQYF
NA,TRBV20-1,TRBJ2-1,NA,TGCAGTGCTAGCGGGAGTGTTGAGCAGTTCTTC,CSASGSVEQFF
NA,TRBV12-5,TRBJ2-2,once,TGTGCTAGTGGTTTGCGGCTAGACGGGGAGCTGTTTTTT,CASGLRLDGELFF
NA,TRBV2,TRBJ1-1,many,TGTGCCAGCAGTGTCCAGGTCGCAGCTTTCTTT,CASSVQVAAFF
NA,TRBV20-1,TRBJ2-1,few,TGCAGTGCTAGAGGCCAGCGTCGCTTTGTGGATGAGCAGTTCTTC,CSARGQRRFVDEQFF
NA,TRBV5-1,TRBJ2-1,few,TGCGCCAGCAGCTTCGGTCGTGAGCAGTTCTTC,CASSFGREQFF
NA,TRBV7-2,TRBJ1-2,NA,TGTGCCAGCAGCTCGGGGAGGGGAGACTATGGCTACACCTTC,CASSSGRGDYGYTF
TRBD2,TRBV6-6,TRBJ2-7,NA,TGTGCCAGCAACGGCGGGGGGGCCTACGAGCAGTACTTC,CASNGGGAYEQYF
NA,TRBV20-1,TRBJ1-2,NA,TGCAGTGCTAGCGTAGAAAATGGCTACACCTTC,CSASVENGYTF
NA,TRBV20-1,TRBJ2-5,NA,TGCAGTGCCGACCAGGGCCAAGAGACCCAGTACTTC,CSADQGQETQYF
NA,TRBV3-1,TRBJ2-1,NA,TGTGCCACCACCAAGGAGGTACCGGGGGCGCCTGGTAGTGAGCAGTTCTTC,CATTKEVPGAPGSEQFF
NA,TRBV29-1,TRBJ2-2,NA,TGCAGCGTTGATCCCCCCGGCGGGAACACCGGGGAGCTGTTTTTT,CSVDPPGGNTGELFF
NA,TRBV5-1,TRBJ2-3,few,TGCGCCAGCAGCCCCCGGGGCCCCAACACAGATACGCAGTATTTT,CASSPRGPNTDTQYF
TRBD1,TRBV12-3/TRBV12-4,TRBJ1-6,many,TGTGCCAGCAGTTCGACAGGGAGAGGCTATAATTCACCCCTCCACTTT,CASSSTGRGYNSPLHF